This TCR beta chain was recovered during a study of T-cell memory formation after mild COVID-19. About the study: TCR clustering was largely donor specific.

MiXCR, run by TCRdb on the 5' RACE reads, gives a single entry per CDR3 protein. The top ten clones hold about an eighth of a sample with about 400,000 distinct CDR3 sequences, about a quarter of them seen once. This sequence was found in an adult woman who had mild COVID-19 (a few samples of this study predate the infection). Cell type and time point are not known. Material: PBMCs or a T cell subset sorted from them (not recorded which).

CDR3 sequence: CASSYSRGTRHNEQFF. The CDR3 nucleotides read TGTGCCAGCAGTTACTCCCGCGGGACTCGGCACAATGAGCAGTTCTTC. The chain has TRBV6-5 and TRBJ2-1; D is possibly TRBD2 (6 bases). CDR3 length: 16 residues. Germline lookup yields CDR1 MNHEY and CDR2 SVGAGI. The V gene lost 0 bases and the J gene lost 5 bases, with 14 bases spanning the gap.